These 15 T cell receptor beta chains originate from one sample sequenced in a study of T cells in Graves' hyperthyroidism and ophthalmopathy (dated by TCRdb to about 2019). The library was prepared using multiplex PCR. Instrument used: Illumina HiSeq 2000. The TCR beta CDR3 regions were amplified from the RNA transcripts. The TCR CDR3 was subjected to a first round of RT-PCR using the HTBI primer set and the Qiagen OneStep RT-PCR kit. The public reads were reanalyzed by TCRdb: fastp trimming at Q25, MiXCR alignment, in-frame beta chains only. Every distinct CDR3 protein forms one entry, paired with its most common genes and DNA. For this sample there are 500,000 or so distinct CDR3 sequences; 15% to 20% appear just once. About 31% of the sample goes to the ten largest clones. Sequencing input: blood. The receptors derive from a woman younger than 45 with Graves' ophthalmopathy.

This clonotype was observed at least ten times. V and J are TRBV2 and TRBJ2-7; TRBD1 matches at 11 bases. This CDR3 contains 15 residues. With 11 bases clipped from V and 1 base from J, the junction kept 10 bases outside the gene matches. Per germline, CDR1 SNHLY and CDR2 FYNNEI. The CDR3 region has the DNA TGTGCCGCGAAGAAGTGGGACAGGGGGTCCTACGAGCAGTACTTC. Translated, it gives CAAKKWDRGSYEQYF.

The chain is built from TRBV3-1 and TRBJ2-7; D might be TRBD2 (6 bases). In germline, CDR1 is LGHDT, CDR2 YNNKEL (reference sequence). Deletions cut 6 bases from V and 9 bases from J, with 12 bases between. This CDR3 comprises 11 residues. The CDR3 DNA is TGTGCCAGCAGTTACCGGGACTTGCAGTACTTC. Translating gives CASSYRDLQYF.

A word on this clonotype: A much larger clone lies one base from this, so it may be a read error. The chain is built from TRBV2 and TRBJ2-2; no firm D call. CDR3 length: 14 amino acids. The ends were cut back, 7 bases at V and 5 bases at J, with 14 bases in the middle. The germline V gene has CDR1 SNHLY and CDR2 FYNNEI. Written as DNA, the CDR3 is TGTGCCAGCACTTCCCTTCCTTCAACCGGGGAGCTGTTTTTT. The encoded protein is CASTSLPSTGELFF.

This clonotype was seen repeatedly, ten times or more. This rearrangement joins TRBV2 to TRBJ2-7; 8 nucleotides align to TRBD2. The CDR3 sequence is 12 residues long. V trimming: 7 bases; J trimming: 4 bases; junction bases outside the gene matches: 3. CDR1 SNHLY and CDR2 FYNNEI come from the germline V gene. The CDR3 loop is CASKRLAYEQYF. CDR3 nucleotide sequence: TGTGCCAGCAAAAGACTAGCGTACGAGCAGTACTTC.

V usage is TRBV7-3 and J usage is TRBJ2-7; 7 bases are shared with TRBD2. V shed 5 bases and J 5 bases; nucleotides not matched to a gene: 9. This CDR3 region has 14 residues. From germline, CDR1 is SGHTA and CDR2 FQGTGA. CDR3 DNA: TGTGCCAGCAGCGTCGGGGGGTTTGTCGACGAGCAGTACTTC. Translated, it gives CASSVGGFVDEQYF.

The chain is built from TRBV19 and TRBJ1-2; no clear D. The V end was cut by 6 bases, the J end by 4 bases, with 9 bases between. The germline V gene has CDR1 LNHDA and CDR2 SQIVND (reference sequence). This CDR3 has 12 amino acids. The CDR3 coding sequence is TGTGCCAGTAGAAGACGCGGCTATGGCTACACCTTC. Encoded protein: CASRRRGYGYTF.

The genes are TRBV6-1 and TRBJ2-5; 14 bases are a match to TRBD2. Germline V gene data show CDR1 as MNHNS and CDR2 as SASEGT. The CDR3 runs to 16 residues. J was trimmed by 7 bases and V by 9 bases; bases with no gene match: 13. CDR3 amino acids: CASHGLAGGPRGTQYF. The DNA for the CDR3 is TGTGCCAGTCATGGACTAGCGGGAGGCCCGCGCGGGACCCAGTACTTC.

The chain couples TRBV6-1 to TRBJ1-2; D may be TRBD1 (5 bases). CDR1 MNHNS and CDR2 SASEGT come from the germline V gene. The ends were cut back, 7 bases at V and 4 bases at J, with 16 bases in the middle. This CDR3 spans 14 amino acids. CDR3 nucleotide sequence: TGTGCCAGCACCTACGAGGGGTTCGGCTATGGCTACACCTTC. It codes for CASTYEGFGYGYTF.

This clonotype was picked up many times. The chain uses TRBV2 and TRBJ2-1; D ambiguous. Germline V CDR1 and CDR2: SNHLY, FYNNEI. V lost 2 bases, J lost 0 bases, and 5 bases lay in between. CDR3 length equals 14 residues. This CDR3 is CASSEQNSYNEQFF. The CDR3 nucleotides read TGTGCCAGCAGTGAACAGAACTCCTACAATGAGCAGTTCTTC. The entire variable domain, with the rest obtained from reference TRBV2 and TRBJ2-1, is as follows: EPEVTQTPSHQVTQMGQEVILRCVPISNHLYFYWYRQILGQKVEFLVSFYNNEISEKSEIFDDQFSVERPDGSNFTLKIRSTKLEDSAMYFCASSEQNSYNEQFFGPGTRLTVL.

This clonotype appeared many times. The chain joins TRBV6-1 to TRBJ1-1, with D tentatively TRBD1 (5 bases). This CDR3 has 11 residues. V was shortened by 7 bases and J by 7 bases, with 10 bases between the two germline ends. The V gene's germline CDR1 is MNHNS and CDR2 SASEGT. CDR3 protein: CASIVRGEAFF. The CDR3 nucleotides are TGTGCCAGCATAGTAAGGGGTGAAGCTTTCTTT.

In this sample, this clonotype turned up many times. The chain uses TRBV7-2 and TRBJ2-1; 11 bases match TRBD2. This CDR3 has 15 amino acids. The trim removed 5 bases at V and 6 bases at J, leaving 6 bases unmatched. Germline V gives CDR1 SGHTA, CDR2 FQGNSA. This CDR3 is CASSGDSGRGNEQFF. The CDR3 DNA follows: TGTGCCAGCAGCGGCGATAGCGGGAGGGGCAATGAGCAGTTCTTC.

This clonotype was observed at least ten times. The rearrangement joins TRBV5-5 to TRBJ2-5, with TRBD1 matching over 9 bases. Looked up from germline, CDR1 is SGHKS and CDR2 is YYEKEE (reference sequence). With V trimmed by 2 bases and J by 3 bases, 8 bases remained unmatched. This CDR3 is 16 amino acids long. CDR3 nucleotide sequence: TGTGCCAGCAGCTTAACCCTACGGGACAGGGAAGAGACCCAGTACTTC. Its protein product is CASSLTLRDREETQYF.

This CDR3 reads CASRPNTEFNYGYTF. CDR3 coding DNA: TGCGCCAGCAGACCTAATACGGAATTTAACTATGGCTACACCTTC. This chain connects TRBV5-1 to TRBJ1-2; no clear D. CDR1 SGHRS and CDR2 YFSETQ come from the germline V gene. The CDR3 sequence is 15 residues long. V was shortened by 5 bases and J by 1 base, with 15 bases between the two germline ends.

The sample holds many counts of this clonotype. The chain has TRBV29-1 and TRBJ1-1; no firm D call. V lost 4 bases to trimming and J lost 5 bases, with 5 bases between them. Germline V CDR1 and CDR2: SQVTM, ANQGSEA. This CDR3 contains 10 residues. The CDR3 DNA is TGCAGCGTTGTGGGAACTGAAGCTTTCTTT. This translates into CSVVGTEAFF. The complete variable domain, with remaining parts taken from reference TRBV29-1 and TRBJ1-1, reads SAVISQKPSRDICQRGTSLTIQCQVDSQVTMMFWYRQQPGQSLTLIATANQGSEATYESGFVIDKFPISRPNLTFSTLTVSNMSPEDSSIYLCSVVGTEAFFGQGTRLTVV.

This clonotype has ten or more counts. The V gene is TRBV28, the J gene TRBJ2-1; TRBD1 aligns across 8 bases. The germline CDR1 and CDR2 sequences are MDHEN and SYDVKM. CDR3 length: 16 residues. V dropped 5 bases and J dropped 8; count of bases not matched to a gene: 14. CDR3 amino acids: CASSIRQGRGFDEQFF. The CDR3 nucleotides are TGTGCCAGCAGTATCCGACAGGGGAGAGGATTCGATGAGCAGTTCTTC.